This paragraph covers one T cell receptor beta chain sequence. The age range of participants was about 18 to 95 years, with residence in approximately 25 US areas. The sample originates from a study of blood T cell repertoires in COVID-19. Sequencing was performed with immunoSEQ multiplex PCR; in TCRdb, only in-frame clones are kept and a portion is missing. The sample yields about 230,000 clones, roughly 91% seen once. CDR1 and CDR2 from the germline V gene are SNHLY and FYNNEI. The V and J ends lost 6 bases and 5 bases, in that order; junction bases with no gene match: 8. The CDR3 covers 15 residues.

This sequence was found in a woman aged 25 to 39 with acute COVID-19. The rearrangement links TRBV2 to TRBJ1-5; 9 bases map to TRBD1. Sequenced material: PBMCs or T cells enriched from blood (not recorded which). In DNA form, the CDR3 reads TGTGCCAGCAGAGCGGACAGGGGAGGATATCAGCCCCAGCATTTT. Its protein product is CASRADRGGYQPQHF.